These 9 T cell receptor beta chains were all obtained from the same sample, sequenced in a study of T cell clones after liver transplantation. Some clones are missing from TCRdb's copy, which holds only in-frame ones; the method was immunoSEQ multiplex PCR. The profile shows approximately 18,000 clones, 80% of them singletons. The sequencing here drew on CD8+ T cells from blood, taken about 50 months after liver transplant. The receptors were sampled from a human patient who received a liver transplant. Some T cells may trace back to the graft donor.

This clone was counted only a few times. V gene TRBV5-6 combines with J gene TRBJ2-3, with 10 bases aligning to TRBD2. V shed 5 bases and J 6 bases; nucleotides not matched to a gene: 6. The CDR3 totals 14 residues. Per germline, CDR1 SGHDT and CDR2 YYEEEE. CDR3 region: CASSRASGSDTQYF. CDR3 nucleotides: TGTGCCAGCAGTCGGGCTAGCGGGAGTGATACGCAGTATTTT. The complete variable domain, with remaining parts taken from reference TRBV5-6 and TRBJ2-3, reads DAGVTQSPTHLIKTRGQQVTLRCSPKSGHDTVSWYQQALGQGPQFIFQYYEEEERQRGNFPDRFSGHQFPNYSSELNVNALLLGDSALYLCASSRASGSDTQYFGPGTRLTVL.

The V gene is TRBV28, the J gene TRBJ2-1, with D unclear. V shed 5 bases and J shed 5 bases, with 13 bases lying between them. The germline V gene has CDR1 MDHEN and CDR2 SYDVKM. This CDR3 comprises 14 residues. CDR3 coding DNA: TGTGCCAGCAGTCTCGGTTTAGTAGACAATGAGCAGTTCTTC. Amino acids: CASSLGLVDNEQFF. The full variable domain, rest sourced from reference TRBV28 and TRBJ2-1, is DVKVTQSSRYLVKRTGEKVFLECVQDMDHENMFWYRQDPGLGLRLIYFSYDVKMKEKGDIPEGYSVSREKKERFSLILESASTNQTSMYLCASSLGLVDNEQFFGPGTRLTVL.

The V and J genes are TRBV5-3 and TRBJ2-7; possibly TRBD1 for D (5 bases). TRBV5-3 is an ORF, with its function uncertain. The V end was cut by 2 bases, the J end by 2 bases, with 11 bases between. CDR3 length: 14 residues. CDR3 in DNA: TGTGCCAGAAGCTTCGACAGAGTGGCCTACGAGCAGTACTTC. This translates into CARSFDRVAYEQYF.

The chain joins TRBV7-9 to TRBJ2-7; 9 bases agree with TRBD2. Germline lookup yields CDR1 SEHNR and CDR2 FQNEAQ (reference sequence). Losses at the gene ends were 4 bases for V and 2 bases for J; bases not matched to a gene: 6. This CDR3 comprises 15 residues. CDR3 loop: CASSSREGRAYEQYF. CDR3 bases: TGTGCCAGCAGCTCGCGGGAGGGCCGGGCCTACGAGCAGTACTTC.

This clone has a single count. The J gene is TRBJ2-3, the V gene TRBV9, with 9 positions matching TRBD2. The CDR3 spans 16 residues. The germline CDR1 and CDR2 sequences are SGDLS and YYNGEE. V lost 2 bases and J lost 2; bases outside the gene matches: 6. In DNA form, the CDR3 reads TGTGCCAGCAGCGTCCCCGCGGGGGGGATCACAGATACGCAGTATTTT. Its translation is CASSVPAGGITDTQYF.

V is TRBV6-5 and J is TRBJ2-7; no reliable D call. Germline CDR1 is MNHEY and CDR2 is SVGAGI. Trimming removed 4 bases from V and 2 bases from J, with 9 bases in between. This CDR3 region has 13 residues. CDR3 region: CASSLVEAYEQYF. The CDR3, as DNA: TGTGCCAGCAGTTTGGTCGAAGCCTACGAGCAGTACTTC.

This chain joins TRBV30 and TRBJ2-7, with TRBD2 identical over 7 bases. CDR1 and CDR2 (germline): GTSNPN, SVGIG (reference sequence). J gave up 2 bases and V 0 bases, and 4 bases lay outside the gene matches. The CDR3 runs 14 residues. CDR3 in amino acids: CAWSVSAGPYEQYF. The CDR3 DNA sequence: TGTGCCTGGAGTGTTTCAGCGGGACCCTACGAGCAGTACTTC.

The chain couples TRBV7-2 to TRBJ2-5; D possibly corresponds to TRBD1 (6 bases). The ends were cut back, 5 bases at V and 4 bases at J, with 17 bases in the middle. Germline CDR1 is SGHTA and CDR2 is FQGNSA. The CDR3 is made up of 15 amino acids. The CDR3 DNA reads TGTGCCAGCAGCCCGTTGGCGACAGGTGGAGAGACCCAGTACTTC. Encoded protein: CASSPLATGGETQYF.

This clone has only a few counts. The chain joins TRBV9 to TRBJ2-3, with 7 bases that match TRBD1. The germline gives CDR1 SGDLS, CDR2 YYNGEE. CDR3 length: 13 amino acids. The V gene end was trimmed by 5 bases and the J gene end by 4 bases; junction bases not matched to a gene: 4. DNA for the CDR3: TGTGCCAGCAGTGGGGGACAGCCAGATACGCAGTATTTT. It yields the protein CASSGGQPDTQYF.